This T cell receptor beta chain was observed in a study of cytomegalovirus exposure and HLA in healthy donors. Concerning this clone itself: The antigen remains undetermined.

The CDR3 totals 15 residues. The V and J ends lost 5 bases and 0 bases respectively, with 10 bases between them. In germline, CDR1 is SGHTA, CDR2 FQGTGA. This PCR relied on a set of 60 Vbeta primers and 13 Jbeta primers. Data came from immunoSEQ multiplex PCR; TCRdb stores just in-frame clones and leaves some out. Here the sample spans 150,000 or so clones, 80% being singletons. Study-level findings and limits: Reported results showed that the classifier diagnosed cytomegalovirus status with high specificity and sensitivity.

Specimen: PBMCs. This TCR came from a man aged 25 to 40 in good health and CMV-seropositive. The rearrangement uses TRBV7-3 and TRBJ2-2; D may be TRBD1 (5 bases). The CDR3 region has the DNA TGTGCCAGCAGCCATACAGGTTCGAACACCGGGGAGCTGTTTTTT. It specifies CASSHTGSNTGELFF.